A single sample gave rise to the 6 T cell receptor beta chains below, sequenced in a study of T cell responses to AZD1222 COVID-19 vaccine. Sequencing was performed with immunoSEQ multiplex PCR; in TCRdb, only in-frame clones are kept and a portion is missing. The sample includes roughly 100,000 clones, around 87% of them seen just once. The source was peripheral blood, collected on day 0 of AZD1222 vaccination. Receptors were obtained from an adult in good health.

DNA for the CDR3: TGCGCCAGCAGCTTCGAGGGCGGCGGGATAGGAAATGAGCAGTTCTTC. This translates into CASSFEGGGIGNEQFF. The V gene is TRBV5-1, the J gene TRBJ2-1; D may be TRBD2 (6 bases). The CDR3 length is 16 residues. Per germline, CDR1 SGHRS and CDR2 YFSETQ. The V gene lost 2 bases and the J gene lost 7 bases, with 19 bases spanning the gap.

V is TRBV4-1 and J is TRBJ1-1; the D is unclear. Per the germline V gene, CDR1 is MGHRA and CDR2 is YSYEKL. The CDR3 spans 18 residues. Between the trimmed V and J ends, which lost 4 bases and 4 bases, there was a span of 25 bases. The CDR3 DNA reads as TGCGCCAGCAGCCCGACCGCGACTAGGACGGACTTCGGCACTGAAGCTTTCTTT. Protein sequence: CASSPTATRTDFGTEAFF.

The chain carries TRBV29-1 and TRBJ2-3; no reliable D call. CDR1 is SQVTM, CDR2 ANQGSEA, per germline. The CDR3 runs 11 residues. The V gene lost 7 bases and the J gene lost 5 bases, with 10 bases spanning the gap. The CDR3 DNA reads TGCAGCGGATACGCTGGAGATACGCAGTATTTT. Amino acids: CSGYAGDTQYF.

J is TRBJ1-4 and V is TRBV5-1; D gene uncertain. The CDR3 contains 15 residues. The germline gives CDR1 SGHRS, CDR2 YFSETQ. The V end lost 1 base, the J end lost 8 bases, and 15 bases lay between the germline ends. The CDR3 loop is CASSLLGQNTEKLFF. CDR3 nucleotides: TGCGCCAGCAGCTTGCTGGGTCAAAATACCGAAAAACTGTTTTTT.

The chain links TRBV6-5 to TRBJ1-2; D unclear. This CDR3 contains 14 residues. CDR1 and CDR2 from the germline V gene are MNHEY and SVGAGI. The V end was cut by 5 bases, the J end by 0 bases, with 10 bases between. The chain's CDR3 is CASSKERANYGYTF. CDR3 DNA: TGTGCCAGCAGTAAGGAGAGAGCTAACTATGGCTACACCTTC.

The gene calls are TRBV5-1 and TRBJ2-2, with D perhaps matching TRBD1 or TRBD2 (6 bases each). This CDR3 is built from 13 residues. The V gene's germline CDR1 is SGHRS and CDR2 YFSETQ. Trimming cost V 0 bases and J 9 bases, with 9 bases left between them. In DNA form, the CDR3 reads TGCGCCAGCAGCTTGGTGGGGGGCCGGGAGCTGTTTTTT. This translates into CASSLVGGRELFF.